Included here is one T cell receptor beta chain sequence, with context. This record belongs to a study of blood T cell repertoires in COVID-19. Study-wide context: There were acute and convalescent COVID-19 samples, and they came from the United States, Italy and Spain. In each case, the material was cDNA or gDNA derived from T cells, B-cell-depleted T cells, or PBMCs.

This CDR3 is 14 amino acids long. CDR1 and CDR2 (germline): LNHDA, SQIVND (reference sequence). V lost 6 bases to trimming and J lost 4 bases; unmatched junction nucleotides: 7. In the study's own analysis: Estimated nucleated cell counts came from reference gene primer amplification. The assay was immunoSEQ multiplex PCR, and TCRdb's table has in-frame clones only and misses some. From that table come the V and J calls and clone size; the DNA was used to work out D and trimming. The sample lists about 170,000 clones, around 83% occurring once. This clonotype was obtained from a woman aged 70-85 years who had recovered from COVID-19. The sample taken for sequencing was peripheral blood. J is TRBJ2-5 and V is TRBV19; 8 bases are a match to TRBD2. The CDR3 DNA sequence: TGTGCCAGTAGGACGGGGGGGGAGCGAGAGACCCAGTACTTC. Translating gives CASRTGGERETQYF.